Given below is one T cell receptor beta chain in context. The data stem from a study of shared clonotypes between healthy human individuals. On the study more broadly: The cohort had two women and a few men, ages 18 to 49.

The V segment lost 0 bases and the J segment 0 bases; nucleotides outside the gene matches: 3. Germline lookup yields CDR1 SGHNT and CDR2 YYREEE (reference sequence). The CDR3 loop spans 16 amino acids. Each PCR replicate from the sorted subsets contained 150 to 200 ng DNA, which is some 31,000 T cell genomes. TCRdb keeps only in-frame clones here, not all; method: immunoSEQ multiplex PCR. The top ten hold under 0.45% of the sample, which has about 2.3 million clones, 93% seen once. The source is a man between 18 and 29 years old in good health. Some clones in this sample may be carry-over from other donors' samples. The sample taken for sequencing was naive CD4+ T cells from PBMCs. Subset defined: CD45RA+ positively selected. This sequence joins TRBV5-4 and TRBJ1-3; 7 bases are shared with TRBD1. The CDR3 reads CASSLDPGGSGNTIYF. The CDR3 nucleotides read TGTGCCAGCAGCTTGGATCCAGGGGGCTCTGGAAACACCATATATTTT.